The 20 T cell receptor beta chains given below trace back to one sample, sequenced in a study of T cell repertoires in cytomegalovirus infection. TCRdb passed the reads through MiXCR, listing each CDR3 protein once. The sample shows about 130,000 distinct CDR3 sequences, roughly 8.2% of them seen only once. The sequencing input was PBMCs. The receptors here all came from a human donor in good health (CMV status not recorded). Some clones in this sample may be carry-over from other donors' samples.

This clonotype occurred many times. The V gene is TRBV5-4, the J gene TRBJ1-1; D unresolved. The CDR3 totals 13 residues. Germline values: CDR1 SGHNT, CDR2 YYREEE (reference sequence). V lost 2 bases to trimming and J lost 1 base, with 6 bases between them. For the CDR3, the DNA is TGTGCCAGCAGCTTCTTCGGGAACACTGAAGCTTTCTTT. Protein product: CASSFFGNTEAFF. The entire variable domain, with the rest obtained from reference TRBV5-4 and TRBJ1-1, is as follows: ETGVTQSPTHLIKTRGQQVTLRCSSQSGHNTVSWYQQALGQGPQFIFQYYREEENGRGNFPPRFSGLQFPNYSSELNVNALELDDSALYLCASSFFGNTEAFFGQGTRLTVV.

This clonotype was seen repeatedly, ten times or more. The chain couples TRBV11-2 to TRBJ1-1, with D uncertain. With 4 bases removed from V and 11 bases from J, the gap between germline ends came to 14 bases. This CDR3 contains 12 residues. Germline assignment: CDR1 SGHAT and CDR2 FQNNGV. The CDR3 region is CASSSPGQVAFF. The DNA of the CDR3 is TGTGCCAGCAGCTCCCCAGGTCAGGTGGCTTTCTTT.

This clonotype was observed at least ten times. The chain uses TRBV7-8 and TRBJ1-6; D is undetermined. The CDR3 totals 13 residues. The V gene's germline CDR1 is SGHVS and CDR2 FQNEAQ. The V end was cut by 4 bases, the J end by 7 bases, with 8 bases between. Here the CDR3 reads CASSSYGNSPLHF. The CDR3 bases are TGTGCCAGCAGCTCCTACGGGAATTCACCCCTCCACTTT.

Concerning this clonotype: Possible read error: a much larger clone is one base away. The chain carries TRBV7-9 and TRBJ2-1, with TRBD2 as a possible D gene (5 bases). Germline lookup yields CDR1 SEHNR and CDR2 FQNEAQ (reference sequence). Trimming removed 5 bases at V and 4 bases at J, with 15 bases between. The CDR3 spans 15 residues. The CDR3 is CASSESSGWYNEQFF. The CDR3 nucleotides read TGTGCCAGCAGCGAGAGTTCGGGATGGTACAATGAGCAGTTCTTC.

The chain combines TRBV6-2 or TRBV6-3 with TRBJ1-1, with TRBD1 as a possible D gene (5 bases). The CDR3 consists of 11 residues. Germline CDR1 reads MNHEY; CDR2 reads SVGEGT. V lost 6 bases, J lost 11 bases, and 13 bases lay in between. The CDR3 is CASSQGRAAFF. The CDR3 DNA reads as TGTGCCAGCAGCCAGGGACGAGCGGCTTTCTTT.

This clonotype has a handful of counts. The chain couples TRBV27 to TRBJ2-5; TRBD2 is a possible D gene (6 bases). The germline V gene has CDR1 MNHEY and CDR2 SMNVEV (reference sequence). Trimming shortened V by 4 bases and J by 5 bases, and 17 bases separated the two germline ends. CDR3 length: 15 amino acids. The CDR3 region is CASSSPQAGGETQYF. CDR3 bases: TGTGCCAGCAGTTCGCCCCAAGCGGGTGGCGAGACCCAGTACTTC.

In its sample, this clonotype was seen many times. This CDR3 reads CSASRGDGYYGYTF. As DNA, the CDR3 is TGCAGTGCTAGTCGAGGGGACGGATACTATGGCTACACCTTC. This chain uses TRBV20-1 with TRBJ1-2, with D possibly matching TRBD1 (5 bases). The CDR3 runs 14 residues. V was trimmed by 3 bases and J by 3 bases, leaving 14 bases between them. Germline-derived CDR1 and CDR2 are DFQATT and SNEGSKA (reference sequence).

The table lists this clonotype with a few counts. The chain uses TRBV10-3 and TRBJ1-1, with 7 positions matching TRBD1. Trimming at V came to 0 bases and at J to 1 base, leaving 5 bases not matched to a gene. This CDR3 comprises 16 residues. In germline, CDR1 is ENHRY, CDR2 SYGVKD. The CDR3 nucleotides read TGTGCCATCAGTGAGTCAGGAGGACAGGCGAACACTGAAGCTTTCTTT. Amino acids: CAISESGGQANTEAFF.

This clonotype was seen a handful of times. The CDR3 bases are TGTGCCTGGATTCGTGGGGCCTACTATGGCTACACCTTC. It is translated as CAWIRGAYYGYTF. The chain is built from TRBV30 and TRBJ1-2, with a possible D match to TRBD1 (5 bases). Germline V CDR1 and CDR2: GTSNPN, SVGIG (reference sequence). V lost 4 bases and J lost 3, with 12 bases in between. This CDR3 comprises 13 residues.

This clonotype was observed many times. The V and J genes are TRBV7-2 and TRBJ2-3; D is uncertain. V was cut by 3 bases and J by 4 bases, with 14 bases left in between. This CDR3 spans 15 amino acids. Looked up from germline, CDR1 is SGHTA and CDR2 is FQGNSA. Here the CDR3 DNA reads TGTGCCAGCAGCTTGGTCTCTCCGGCCCCAGATACGCAGTATTTT. This codes for CASSLVSPAPDTQYF.

This clonotype was found many times. The chain has TRBV28 and TRBJ1-1; possible D gene TRBD1, 6 bases. V lost 7 bases, J lost 1 base, and 10 bases lay in between. The CDR3 length is 13 residues. CDR1 and CDR2 from the germline V gene are MDHEN and SYDVKM. CDR3 region: CASKQGQNTEAFF. The CDR3, as DNA: TGTGCCAGCAAACAGGGACAGAACACTGAAGCTTTCTTT. The variable domain in full, completed from reference TRBV28 and TRBJ1-1, reads DVKVTQSSRYLVKRTGEKVFLECVQDMDHENMFWYRQDPGLGLRLIYFSYDVKMKEKGDIPEGYSVSREKKERFSLILESASTNQTSMYLCASKQGQNTEAFFGQGTRLTVV.

This clonotype came up many times. V gene TRBV7-8 combines with J gene TRBJ2-2, with D unclear. The germline V gene has CDR1 SGHVS and CDR2 FQNEAQ. The CDR3 loop spans 14 amino acids. Trimming removed 7 bases at V and 3 bases at J, with 12 bases between. CDR3 loop: CASKPAVYTGELFF. In DNA, the CDR3 is TGTGCCAGCAAGCCAGCAGTCTACACCGGGGAGCTGTTTTTT.

This clonotype was recorded many times. This chain connects TRBV7-2 to TRBJ2-1; D gene ambiguous. This CDR3 region has 14 residues. V was shortened by 9 bases and J by 0 bases, with 12 bases between the two germline ends. Germline CDR1 is SGHTA and CDR2 is FQGNSA. CDR3 DNA: TGTGCCAGTTTGTCGGGCCGCTCCTACAATGAGCAGTTCTTC. This codes for CASLSGRSYNEQFF.

This clonotype showed up many times. This chain joins TRBV6-5 and TRBJ2-7, with TRBD1 matching over 7 bases. The V gene end was trimmed by 2 bases and the J gene end by 3 bases; junction bases not matched to a gene: 4. The CDR3 has 14 residues. In germline, CDR1 is MNHEY, CDR2 SVGAGI. CDR3 in DNA: TGTGCCAGCAGTTACGGCGCAGGGGGCTACGAGCAGTACTTC. Protein product: CASSYGAGGYEQYF.

The chain couples TRBV20-1 to TRBJ2-5; D possibly uses TRBD1 or TRBD2 (6 bases each). CDR1 is DFQATT, CDR2 SNEGSKA, per germline (reference sequence). The CDR3 length is 14 residues. Trimming cost V 4 bases and J 5 bases, with 17 bases left between them. The CDR3 sequence is CSANRGATSETQYF. The DNA of the CDR3 is TGCAGTGCTAATAGGGGGGCCACGAGCGAGACCCAGTACTTC.

This clonotype was seen a handful of times. This chain links TRBV18 with TRBJ2-7, with TRBD1 matching 9 bases. The V gene's germline CDR1 is KGHSH and CDR2 LQKENI. J was trimmed by 5 bases and V by 5 bases; bases with no gene match: 10. CDR3 length: 15 amino acids. The DNA for the CDR3 is TGTGCCAGCTCAGCCCTCCACAGGGGGCAAGACGAGCAGTACTTC. It encodes CASSALHRGQDEQYF.

This chain connects TRBV12-3 or TRBV12-4 to TRBJ2-1, with TRBD2 matching over 14 bases. The CDR3 consists of 16 residues. J gave up 7 bases and V 6 bases, and 8 bases lay outside the gene matches. CDR3 DNA: TGTGCCAGCAGAGTATCCGGGACTAGCGGGAGTAATGAGCAGTTCTTC. Protein sequence: CASRVSGTSGSNEQFF.

This clonotype came up many times. The V and J genes are TRBV5-6 and TRBJ2-5; a weak D match, TRBD1 (5 bases). Trimming left V 4 bases short and J 2 bases short, with 12 bases between. The CDR3 consists of 14 residues. CDR1 and CDR2 (germline): SGHDT, YYEEEE. This CDR3 is CASSPRVWQETQYF. The CDR3 DNA follows: TGTGCCAGCAGCCCCAGGGTTTGGCAAGAGACCCAGTACTTC.

This clonotype appeared a few times. The junction differs from germline at one of its ends, possibly a read error. The rearrangement uses TRBV4-3 and TRBJ2-7; the D gene is possibly TRBD2 (5 bases). The germline gives CDR1 LGHNA, CDR2 YSLEER. The CDR3 loop spans 16 amino acids. The CDR3 is CVSSQERPGDSYEQYF. The CDR3, as DNA: TGCGTCAGCAGCCAAGAACGTCCCGGGGACTCCTACGAGCAGTACTTC.

For this clonotype: This may arise from a read error, as a much more abundant clone is one base away. J is TRBJ1-2 and V is TRBV12-3 or TRBV12-4; D is ambiguous. With 8 bases removed from V and 4 bases from J, the gap between germline ends came to 14 bases. This CDR3 has 13 amino acids. The CDR3 DNA sequence: TGTGCCAGCTGGAACGGAGACTGCTATGGCTACACCTTC. The encoded protein is CASWNGDCYGYTF.